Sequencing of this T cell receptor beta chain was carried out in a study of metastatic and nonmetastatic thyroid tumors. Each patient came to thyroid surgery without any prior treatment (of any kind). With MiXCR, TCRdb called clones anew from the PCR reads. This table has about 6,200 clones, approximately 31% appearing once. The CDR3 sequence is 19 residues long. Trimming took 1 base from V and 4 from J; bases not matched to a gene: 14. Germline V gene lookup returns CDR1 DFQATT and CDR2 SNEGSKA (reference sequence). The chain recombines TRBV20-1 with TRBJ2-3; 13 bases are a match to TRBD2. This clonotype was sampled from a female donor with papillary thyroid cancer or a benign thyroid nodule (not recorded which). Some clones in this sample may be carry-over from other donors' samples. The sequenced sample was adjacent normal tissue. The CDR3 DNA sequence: TGCAGTGCTAGAGTACTAGCGGGAGGGGATAATACTGGCGCAGATACGCAGTATTTT. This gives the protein CSARVLAGGDNTGADTQYF.